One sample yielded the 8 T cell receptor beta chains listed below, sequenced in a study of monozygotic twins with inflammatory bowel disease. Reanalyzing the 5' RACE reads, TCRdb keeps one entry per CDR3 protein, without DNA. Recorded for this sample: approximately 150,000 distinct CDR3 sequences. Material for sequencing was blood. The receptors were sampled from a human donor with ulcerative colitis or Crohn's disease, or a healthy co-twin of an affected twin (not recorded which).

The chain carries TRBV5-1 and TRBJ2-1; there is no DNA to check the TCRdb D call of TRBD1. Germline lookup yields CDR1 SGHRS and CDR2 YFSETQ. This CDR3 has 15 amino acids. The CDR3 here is CASSKTGGLYNEQFF.

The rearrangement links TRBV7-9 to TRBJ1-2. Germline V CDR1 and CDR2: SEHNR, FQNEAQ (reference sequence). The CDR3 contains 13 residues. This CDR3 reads CASSSGPYSHYTF.

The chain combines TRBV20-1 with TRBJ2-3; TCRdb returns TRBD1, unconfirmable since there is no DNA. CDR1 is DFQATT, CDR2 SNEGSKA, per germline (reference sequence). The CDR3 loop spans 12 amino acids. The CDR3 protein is CSPREGAGTQYF.

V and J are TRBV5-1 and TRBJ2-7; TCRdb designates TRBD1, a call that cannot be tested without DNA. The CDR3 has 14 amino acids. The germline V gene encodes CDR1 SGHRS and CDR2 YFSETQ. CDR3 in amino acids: CASAGQPEVLEQYF.

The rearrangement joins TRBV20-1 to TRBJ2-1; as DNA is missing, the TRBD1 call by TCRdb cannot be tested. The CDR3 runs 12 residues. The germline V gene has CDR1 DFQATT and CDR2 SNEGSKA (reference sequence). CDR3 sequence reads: CSARGSKGEQFF.

The CDR3 region is CSATGLAGTQRNYEQYF. V usage is TRBV20-1 and J usage is TRBJ2-7; as DNA is missing, the TRBD2 call by TCRdb cannot be tested. CDR3 length: 17 amino acids. CDR1 is DFQATT and CDR2 is SNEGSKA in the germline V gene (reference sequence).

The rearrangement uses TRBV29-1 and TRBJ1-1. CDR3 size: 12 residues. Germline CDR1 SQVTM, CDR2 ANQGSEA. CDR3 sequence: CSVKDGRAEAFF.

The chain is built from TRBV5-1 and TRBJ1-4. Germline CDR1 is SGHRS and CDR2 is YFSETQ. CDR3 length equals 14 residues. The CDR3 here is CASKEREEEEKLFF. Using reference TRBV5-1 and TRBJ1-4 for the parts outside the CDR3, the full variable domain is KAGVTQTPRYLIKTRGQQVTLSCSPISGHRSVSWYQQTPGQGLQFLFEYFSETQRNKGNFPGRFSGRQFSNSRSEMNVSTLELGDSALYLCASKEREEEEKLFFGSGTQLSVL.